What follows are 32 T cell receptor beta chains derived from one specimen sequenced in a study of T cell responses to AZD1222 COVID-19 vaccine (dated by TCRdb to about 2021). Library generation was performed with the immunoSEQ multiplex PCR assay. TCRdb took over this immuneACCESS table, retaining in-frame rearrangements with V and J assigned. Such tables are incomplete; in checked studies, under half of the missing clones stem from an unresolved V gene, and the remainder is unexplained. For this sample there are about 140,000 clones; approximately 91% appear just once. The top ten hold approximately 5.1% of the sample. Per the publication, the time point label means: about 28 days (+/-7) after the second vaccine dose. Taken with the paper, the label for treatment or condition translates to: meningococcal conjugate vaccine given as trial control. The sequenced sample was peripheral blood, obtained 28 days after the second dose of the MenACWY control vaccine. These receptors were collected from an adult who received the MenACWY meningococcal vaccine as a control.

V and J are TRBV6-2 or TRBV6-3 and TRBJ2-7; D possibly corresponds to TRBD1 (6 bases). CDR3 length equals 15 residues. V was shortened by 3 bases and J by 0 bases, with 12 bases between the two germline ends. Per germline, CDR1 MNHEY and CDR2 SVGEGT. The CDR3 DNA sequence: TGTGCCAGCAGTTATGGAACAGGGTCCTCCTACGAGCAGTACTTC. Translating it yields CASSYGTGSSYEQYF.

This clone was picked up a small number of times. The rearrangement joins TRBV11-2 to TRBJ1-1; 7 bases fit TRBD1. From germline, CDR1 is SGHAT and CDR2 FQNNGV. The CDR3 contains 13 residues. Losses at the gene ends were 1 base for V and 6 bases for J; bases not matched to a gene: 2. The CDR3 DNA is TGTGCCAGCAGCTTAGCTCAGGGGGCTGAAGCTTTCTTT. Protein sequence: CASSLAQGAEAFF.

This rearrangement joins TRBV7-9 to TRBJ1-1; D gene unclear. The V end was cut by 1 base, the J end by 11 bases, with 11 bases between. The CDR3 length is 12 residues. The germline gives CDR1 SEHNR, CDR2 FQNEAQ (reference sequence). CDR3 in DNA: TGTGCCAGCAGCTTAGTAGTCACGGAGGCTTTCTTT. Translating it yields CASSLVVTEAFF. Based on the CDR3 plus reference TRBV7-9 and TRBJ1-1, the full variable domain is DTGVSQNPRHKITKRGQNVTFRCDPISEHNRLYWYRQTLGQGPEFLTYFQNEAQLEKSRLLSDRFSAERPKGSFSTLEIQRTEQGDSAMYLCASSLVVTEAFFGQGTRLTVV.

The chain recombines TRBV5-1 with TRBJ1-3; D remains unclear. V shed 0 bases and J shed 0 bases, with 13 bases lying between them. This CDR3 spans 17 amino acids. Germline CDR1 reads SGHRS; CDR2 reads YFSETQ. The CDR3 protein is CASSLEPAGSSGNTIYF. In DNA form, the CDR3 reads TGCGCCAGCAGCTTGGAGCCCGCCGGGAGCTCTGGAAACACCATATATTTT. Filled out from reference TRBV5-1 and TRBJ1-3, the complete variable domain reads KAGVTQTPRYLIKTRGQQVTLSCSPISGHRSVSWYQQTPGQGLQFLFEYFSETQRNKGNFPGRFSGRQFSNSRSEMNVSTLELGDSALYLCASSLEPAGSSGNTIYFGEGSWLTVV.

The V gene is TRBV2, the J gene TRBJ1-5, with 8 bases that match TRBD1. Trimming cost V 2 bases and J 2 bases; bases outside gene matches: 5. The germline CDR1 and CDR2 sequences are SNHLY and FYNNEI. This CDR3 is 16 amino acids long. The CDR3 sequence: CASSETGGHGNQPQHF. The CDR3 bases are TGTGCCAGCAGTGAAACAGGGGGGCACGGCAATCAGCCCCAGCATTTT.

This sequence joins TRBV29-1 and TRBJ1-1, with 8 bases aligning to TRBD1. With V trimmed by 5 bases and J by 1 base, 9 bases remained unmatched. The CDR3 sequence is 15 residues long. Germline lookup yields CDR1 SQVTM and CDR2 ANQGSEA. CDR3 residues: CSVSRHGTGNTEAFF. The CDR3 DNA reads as TGCAGCGTTTCCCGGCACGGGACAGGGAACACTGAAGCTTTCTTT. Together with reference TRBV29-1 and TRBJ1-1, the CDR3 gives the full variable domain: SAVISQKPSRDICQRGTSLTIQCQVDSQVTMMFWYRQQPGQSLTLIATANQGSEATYESGFVIDKFPISRPNLTFSTLTVSNMSPEDSSIYLCSVSRHGTGNTEAFFGQGTRLTVV.

This clone was seen once. The chain links TRBV21-1 to TRBJ2-2; TRBD1, the table's D call, was not compared with the DNA. TRBV21-1 is deemed a pseudogene. This CDR3 region has 19 residues. CDR3 bases: TGTGCCAGCAGCGACCGGGACAGGGGCGCTTATATGAACACCGGGGAGCTGTTTTTT. It yields the protein CASSDRDRGAYMNTGELFF.

The rearrangement uses TRBV18 and TRBJ2-1; D gene uncertain. Germline CDR1 reads KGHSH; CDR2 reads LQKENI. The CDR3 is 12 amino acids. Trimming removed 6 bases at V and 5 bases at J, with 8 bases between. The CDR3 is CASSYSNNEQFF. The DNA of the CDR3 is TGTGCCAGCTCTTATAGTAACAATGAGCAGTTCTTC.

This clone was recorded a few times. The rearrangement links TRBV11-3 to TRBJ1-1; weak D call: TRBD1 (6 bases). This CDR3 is built from 16 residues. V lost 8 bases to trimming and J lost 0 bases, with 19 bases between them. Germline CDR1 and CDR2: SGHNT and YENEEA. As DNA, the CDR3 is TGTGCCAGCTCCAGAGCCAGGGGAGGTTTGAACACTGAAGCTTTCTTT. Protein: CASSRARGGLNTEAFF.

This chain joins TRBV9 and TRBJ1-4; 8 nucleotides agree with TRBD1. The ends lost 4 bases at V and 4 bases at J; junction bases unmatched: 12. The CDR3 has 17 amino acids. Germline V gene data show CDR1 as SGDLS and CDR2 as YYNGEE. This CDR3 is CASSPRGGGQVNEKLFF. The CDR3 DNA reads TGTGCCAGCAGCCCCCGTGGTGGGGGACAGGTTAATGAAAAACTGTTTTTT.

This clone was found once. The chain uses TRBV11-2 and TRBJ2-7; D possibly matches TRBD1 or TRBD2 (5 bases each). Germline V gene data show CDR1 as SGHAT and CDR2 as FQNNGV. This CDR3 spans 16 amino acids. With 2 bases removed from V and 0 bases from J, the gap between germline ends came to 14 bases. CDR3 in DNA: TGTGCCAGCAGCTTACGGGACGGTTACAGCTCCTACGAGCAGTACTTC. Translating it yields CASSLRDGYSSYEQYF. The whole variable domain, remainder taken from reference TRBV11-2 and TRBJ2-7, is EAGVAQSPRYKIIEKRQSVAFWCNPISGHATLYWYQQILGQGPKLLIQFQNNGVVDDSQLPKDRFSAERLKGVDSTLKIQPAKLEDSAVYLCASSLRDGYSSYEQYFGPGTRLTVT.

The chain links TRBV15 to TRBJ1-2, with 8 bases identical to TRBD1. Trimming took 7 bases from V and 2 from J; bases not matched to a gene: 6. The germline V gene encodes CDR1 LNHNV and CDR2 YYDKDF (reference sequence). There are 14 residues in the CDR3. The CDR3 DNA reads TGTGCCACCATTGCCAGGGGGCGCAACTATGGCTACACCTTC. It encodes CATIARGRNYGYTF.

The rearrangement joins TRBV19 to TRBJ1-2; 7 nucleotides line up with TRBD1. V shed 10 bases, J shed 4 bases, and the junction held 9 bases outside the gene matches. CDR3 length equals 13 residues. Germline loops: CDR1 LNHDA, CDR2 SQIVND (reference sequence). In nucleotides, the CDR3 is TGTGCCACCCGAATGGGGACAGTCTATGGCTACACCTTC. Its protein product is CATRMGTVYGYTF.

This clone appeared once. The chain employs TRBV18 and TRBJ1-5, with D possibly being TRBD1 (5 bases). V shed 3 bases and J shed 0 bases, with 9 bases lying between them. Germline CDR1 KGHSH, CDR2 LQKENI. This CDR3 region has 15 residues. The CDR3 region is CASSPIGDSNQPQHF. The CDR3 nucleotides read TGTGCCAGCTCACCGATAGGGGATAGCAATCAGCCCCAGCATTTT.

This sequence joins TRBV19 and TRBJ1-5; 8 bases match TRBD1. CDR3 length: 18 residues. The ends lost 6 bases at V and 4 bases at J; junction bases unmatched: 17. In germline, CDR1 is LNHDA, CDR2 SQIVND (reference sequence). The CDR3 loop is CASRSDRGSIVPNQPQHF. The DNA of the CDR3 is TGTGCCAGTAGATCAGACAGGGGCTCGATCGTCCCAAATCAGCCCCAGCATTTT.

This chain uses TRBV6-1 with TRBJ1-5, with 7 positions matching TRBD1. This CDR3 comprises 18 residues. Trimming removed 3 bases from V and 0 bases from J; junction bases left unmatched: 11. Per germline, CDR1 MNHNS and CDR2 SASEGT. For the CDR3, the DNA is TGTGCCAGCAGTGATCAGGGGGTCCGACGGTATAGCAATCAGCCCCAGCATTTT. This encodes CASSDQGVRRYSNQPQHF.

The genes are TRBV5-6 and TRBJ2-2; D possibly matches TRBD1 or TRBD2 (5 bases each). Germline CDR1 reads SGHDT; CDR2 reads YYEEEE. This CDR3 is built from 18 residues. Trimming took 4 bases from V and 0 from J, leaving 19 bases between them. The CDR3 reads CASSLEVWGTTNTGELFF. The CDR3 DNA is TGTGCCAGCAGCCTCGAAGTTTGGGGGACCACGAACACCGGGGAGCTGTTTTTT. The full variable domain, with the rest looked up from reference TRBV5-6 and TRBJ2-2, is DAGVTQSPTHLIKTRGQQVTLRCSPKSGHDTVSWYQQALGQGPQFIFQYYEEEERQRGNFPDRFSGHQFPNYSSELNVNALLLGDSALYLCASSLEVWGTTNTGELFFGEGSRLTVL.

CDR3 nucleotides: TGTGCCACCAGGGGGACAGGGCTTGATGGTGGCTACACCTTC. Protein sequence: CATRGTGLDGGYTF. The chain employs TRBV24-1 and TRBJ1-2; 9 nucleotides agree with TRBD1. The V and J ends lost 7 bases and 7 bases, in that order; junction bases with no gene match: 9. The CDR3 consists of 14 residues. In germline, CDR1 is KGHDR, CDR2 SFDVKD.

The rearrangement joins TRBV4-1 to TRBJ1-2, with 9 bases aligning to TRBD1. The CDR3 extends over 13 amino acids. V lost 5 bases and J lost 10; bases outside the gene matches: 8. From germline, CDR1 is MGHRA and CDR2 YSYEKL. The chain's CDR3 is CASSGPGQGPYTF. DNA for the CDR3: TGCGCCAGCAGCGGGCCGGGACAGGGTCCCTACACCTTC.

The chain links TRBV7-3 to TRBJ2-2, with a possible D match to TRBD2 (5 bases). Germline values: CDR1 SGHTA, CDR2 FQGTGA. V was trimmed by 5 bases and J by 1 base, leaving 14 bases between them. The CDR3 sequence is 16 residues long. CDR3: CASSAWAGGNTGELFF. CDR3 nucleotides: TGTGCCAGCAGCGCATGGGCAGGAGGGAACACCGGGGAGCTGTTTTTT.

This clone appeared once. The chain has TRBV10-3 and TRBJ1-4, with D perhaps matching TRBD1 (6 bases). This CDR3 has 15 amino acids. V was cut by 5 bases and J by 1 base, with 11 bases left in between. The germline V gene encodes CDR1 ENHRY and CDR2 SYGVKD. The CDR3, as DNA: TGTGCCATCAGTCGGGGGCCCATAACTAATGAAAAACTGTTTTTT. This codes for CAISRGPITNEKLFF.

This sequence joins TRBV5-4 and TRBJ1-2; D is ambiguous. The germline V and J ends were trimmed by 4 bases and 8 bases, with 18 bases remaining between them. The CDR3 has 14 amino acids. Germline V gene lookup returns CDR1 SGHNT and CDR2 YYREEE (reference sequence). CDR3 sequence reads: CASSTDGRLYGYTF. In DNA form, the CDR3 reads TGTGCCAGCAGCACCGATGGGCGATTGTACGGCTACACCTTC.

V is TRBV5-1 and J is TRBJ1-1, with 8 positions matching TRBD1. Germline lookup yields CDR1 SGHRS and CDR2 YFSETQ. CDR3 size: 13 residues. J was trimmed by 4 bases and V by 5 bases; bases with no gene match: 4. CDR3 loop: CASSPGGITEAFF. The DNA of the CDR3 is TGCGCCAGCAGTCCAGGGGGCATCACTGAAGCTTTCTTT. Together with reference TRBV5-1 and TRBJ1-1, the CDR3 gives the full variable domain: KAGVTQTPRYLIKTRGQQVTLSCSPISGHRSVSWYQQTPGQGLQFLFEYFSETQRNKGNFPGRFSGRQFSNSRSEMNVSTLELGDSALYLCASSPGGITEAFFGQGTRLTVV.

The gene calls are TRBV2 and TRBJ2-2, with 11 bases fitting TRBD1. The CDR3 extends over 15 amino acids. V lost 4 bases to trimming and J lost 7 bases; unmatched junction nucleotides: 5. CDR1 and CDR2 (germline): SNHLY, FYNNEI. For the CDR3, the DNA is TGTGCCAGCAGTGGTAGGACAGGGGGCGGCGGGGAGCTGTTTTTT. Its protein is CASSGRTGGGGELFF.

This clone was seen only a few times. J is TRBJ1-4 and V is TRBV4-1, with 8 nucleotides matching TRBD1. Germline V gene sequence: CDR1 MGHRA, CDR2 YSYEKL. Unmatched junction bases numbered 8, after V lost 4 bases and J lost 4 bases. The CDR3 consists of 16 residues. CDR3 nucleotides: TGCGCCAGCAGCCCCCTTTCCGACAGGGGTAATGAAAAACTGTTTTTT. Translation gives CASSPLSDRGNEKLFF.

V and J are TRBV6-5 and TRBJ2-7, with 7 bases identical to TRBD1. The CDR3 runs 15 residues. J was trimmed by 1 base and V by 2 bases; bases with no gene match: 5. CDR1 is MNHEY, CDR2 SVGAGI, per germline. The CDR3 DNA reads TGTGCCAGCAGTTACAGGGGGCAGAGATCCTACGAGCAGTACTTC. It translates to CASSYRGQRSYEQYF.

V is TRBV7-3 and J is TRBJ1-2, with D possibly TRBD1 on 6 matching bases. The CDR3 extends over 14 amino acids. Germline loops: CDR1 SGHTA, CDR2 FQGTGA. V was clipped by 2 bases and J by 4 bases, with 11 bases between them. CDR3 region: CASSLQPGAYGYTF. The CDR3 nucleotides are TGTGCCAGCAGCTTACAACCAGGGGCCTATGGCTACACCTTC.

J is TRBJ2-6 and V is TRBV12-5, with 10 nucleotides matching TRBD1. CDR1 is LGHNT, CDR2 FRNRAP, per germline. Germline trimming cut 1 base from V and 0 bases from J; bases unmatched to any gene: 9. The CDR3 has 20 residues. CDR3 sequence: CASGLEPGTGAYSGANVLTF. As DNA, the CDR3 is TGTGCTAGTGGTTTGGAGCCGGGGACAGGGGCTTACTCTGGGGCCAACGTCCTGACTTTC.

V is TRBV10-3 and J is TRBJ2-5; D is possibly TRBD2 (6 bases). The V end lost 4 bases, the J end lost 5 bases, and 17 bases lay between the germline ends. The CDR3 covers 15 residues. CDR1 and CDR2 (germline): ENHRY, SYGVKD. The CDR3 bases are TGTGCCATCAGTGCACCGGGACTCCCAAGTGAGACCCAGTACTTC. Protein: CAISAPGLPSETQYF.

This chain connects TRBV7-3 to TRBJ2-2; TRBD2 matches 7 bases. This CDR3 is 16 amino acids long. Germline assignment: CDR1 SGHTA and CDR2 FQGTGA. V lost 5 bases, J lost 6 bases, and 12 bases stayed unmatched. CDR3 sequence: CASSPSGVAGAGELFF. The CDR3 bases are TGTGCCAGCAGCCCAAGCGGGGTAGCAGGAGCCGGGGAGCTGTTTTTT. Full variable domain (missing parts from reference TRBV7-3 and TRBJ2-2): GAGVSQTPSNKVTEKGKYVELRCDPISGHTALYWYRQSLGQGPEFLIYFQGTGAADDSGLPNDRFFAVRPEGSVSTLKIQRTERGDSAVYLCASSPSGVAGAGELFFGEGSRLTVL.

The chain uses TRBV10-3 and TRBJ1-2, with TRBD1 identical over 7 bases. This CDR3 has 15 residues. The junction had 5 bases not matched to a gene; V was cut back by 0 bases and J by 4 bases. Germline lookup yields CDR1 ENHRY and CDR2 SYGVKD. CDR3 nucleotide sequence: TGTGCCATCAGTGAGTCGCCAGGACAGGCCTATGGCTACACCTTC. This codes for CAISESPGQAYGYTF.

This chain uses TRBV9 with TRBJ2-1; either TRBD1 or TRBD2 may fit D (6 bases each). Germline V gene lookup returns CDR1 SGDLS and CDR2 YYNGEE. The CDR3 spans 18 residues. Trimming cost V 0 bases and J 4 bases, with 20 bases left between them. The CDR3 here is CASSVAGRRGSPYNEQFF. CDR3 sequence (DNA): TGTGCCAGCAGCGTAGCCGGCCGGAGGGGGTCCCCTTACAATGAGCAGTTCTTC.